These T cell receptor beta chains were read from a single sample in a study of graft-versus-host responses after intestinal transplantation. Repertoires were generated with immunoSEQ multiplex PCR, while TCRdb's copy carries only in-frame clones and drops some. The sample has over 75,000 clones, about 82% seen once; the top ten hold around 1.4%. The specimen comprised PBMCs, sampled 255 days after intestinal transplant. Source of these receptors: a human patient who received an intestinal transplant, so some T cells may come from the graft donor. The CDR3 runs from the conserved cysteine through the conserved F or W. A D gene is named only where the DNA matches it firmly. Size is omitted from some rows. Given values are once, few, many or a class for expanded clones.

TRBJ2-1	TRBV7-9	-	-	CASSPIEGGNEQFF	TGTGCCAGCAGTCCAATAGAGGGGGGCAATGAGCAGTTCTTC
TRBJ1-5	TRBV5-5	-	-	CASSPDPRVWGSNQPQHF	TGTGCCAGCAGCCCGGACCCCAGGGTTTGGGGGAGCAATCAGCCCCAGCATTTT
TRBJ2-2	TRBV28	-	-	CASSPQGGLGELFF	TGTGCCAGCAGTCCACAGGGGGGGCTCGGGGAGCTGTTTTTT
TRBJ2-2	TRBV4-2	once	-	CASSILETGELFF	TGTGCCAGCAGCATACTCGAGACCGGGGAGCTGTTTTTT
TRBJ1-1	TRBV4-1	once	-	CASTPSPLHAAEAFF	TGCGCCAGCACTCCCAGCCCCCTCCATGCCGCTGAAGCTTTCTTT
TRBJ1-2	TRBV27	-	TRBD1	CASSSRQGYGYTF	TGTGCCAGCAGTTCCAGACAGGGCTATGGCTACACCTTC
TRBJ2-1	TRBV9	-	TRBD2	CASSGGTSGRDEQFF	TGTGCCAGCAGCGGAGGGACTAGCGGGAGGGATGAGCAGTTCTTC
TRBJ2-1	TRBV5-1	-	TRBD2	CASSLVAGVSYNEQFF	TGCGCCAGCAGCTTGGTCGCGGGGGTTTCCTACAATGAGCAGTTCTTC
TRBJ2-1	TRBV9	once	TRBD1	CATGQGAYNEQFF	TGTGCCACCGGGCAGGGGGCCTACAATGAGCAGTTCTTC
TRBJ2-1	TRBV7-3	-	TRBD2	CASIQGGLAGSNSYNEQFF	TGTGCCAGCATCCAAGGGGGGCTAGCGGGCTCGAACTCCTACAATGAGCAGTTCTTC
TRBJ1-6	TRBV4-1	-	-	CASSPGGLGNSPLHF	TGCGCCAGCAGCCCCGGAGGGCTCGGCAATTCACCCCTCCACTTT
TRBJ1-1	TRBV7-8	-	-	CASSSTIPGWAITEAFF	TGTGCCAGCAGCTCCACGATTCCAGGATGGGCTATCACTGAAGCTTTCTTT
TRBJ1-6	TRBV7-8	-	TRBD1	CASSGSGDRGASPLHF	TGTGCCAGCAGCGGGAGTGGGGACAGGGGAGCTTCACCCCTCCACTTT
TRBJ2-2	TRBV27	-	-	CASSLRAWNTGELFF	TGTGCCAGCAGTTTAAGGGCTTGGAACACCGGGGAGCTGTTTTTT
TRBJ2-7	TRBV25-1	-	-	CASSVRGPLRDEQYF	TGTGCCAGCAGTGTTCGGGGCCCGCTAAGAGACGAGCAGTACTTC
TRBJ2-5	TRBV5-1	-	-	CASSQGWGETQYF	TGCGCCAGCAGCCAGGGATGGGGGGAGACCCAGTACTTC
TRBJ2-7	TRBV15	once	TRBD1	CATSRDWNRDRGSIGTAEQYF	TGTGCCACCAGCAGAGACTGGAATCGGGACAGGGGCTCCATAGGGACCGCCGAGCAGTACTTC
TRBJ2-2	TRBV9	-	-	CASRDAGNTGELFF	TGTGCCAGCAGGGACGCGGGTAACACCGGGGAGCTGTTTTTT
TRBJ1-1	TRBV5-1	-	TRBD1	CASSLAGYVGTGDGRPEAFF	TGCGCCAGCAGCTTGGCCGGGTATGTGGGGACAGGGGACGGTAGGCCTGAAGCTTTCTTT
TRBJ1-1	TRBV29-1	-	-	CSGRGGPDEAFF	TGCAGCGGGCGGGGGGGCCCAGATGAAGCTTTCTTT
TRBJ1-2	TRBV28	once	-	CASRTDGYYGYTF	TGTGCCAGCAGAACGGACGGATACTATGGCTACACCTTC
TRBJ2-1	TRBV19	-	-	CASSALNEQFF	TGTGCCAGTAGTGCGCTGAATGAGCAGTTCTTC
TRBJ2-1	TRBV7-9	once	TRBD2	CASSLPGLVAFF	TGTGCCAGCAGCCTTCCGGGACTAGTCGCGTTCTTC
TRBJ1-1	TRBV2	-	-	CASTGTRIVFF	TGTGCCAGCACCGGGACAAGGATTGTTTTCTTT
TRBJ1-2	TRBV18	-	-	CASSLGTSNYGYTF	TGTGCCAGCTCACTCGGGACATCTAACTATGGCTACACCTTC
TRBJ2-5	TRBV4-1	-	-	CASRRSPRDGETQYF	TGCGCCAGCAGACGATCGCCCAGGGATGGGGAGACCCAGTACTTC
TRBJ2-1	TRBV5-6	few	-	CASSLAGLLVYNEQFF	TGTGCCAGCAGCTTGGCCGGTCTTTTGGTCTACAATGAGCAGTTCTTC
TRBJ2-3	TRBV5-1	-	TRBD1	CASSLETGGTGTDTQYF	TGCGCCAGCAGCTTGGAGACAGGGGGAACGGGCACAGATACGCAGTATTTT
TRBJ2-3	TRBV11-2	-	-	CASSIGNRAVGTDTQYF	TGTGCCAGCAGCATTGGAAACAGGGCCGTAGGCACAGATACGCAGTATTTT
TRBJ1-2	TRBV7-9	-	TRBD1	CASSPWTGGIYGYTF	TGTGCCAGCAGCCCCTGGACAGGGGGGATCTATGGCTACACCTTC
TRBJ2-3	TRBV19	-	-	CASIGLGTQYF	TGTGCCAGTATTGGCTTGGGTACGCAGTATTTT
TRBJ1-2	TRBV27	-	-	CASSWSETHAGYTF	TGTGCCAGCAGTTGGTCAGAAACCCACGCTGGCTACACCTTC
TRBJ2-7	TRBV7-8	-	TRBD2	CASSLAAGLAGTYEQYF	TGTGCCAGCAGCTTAGCCGCGGGACTAGCGGGGACCTACGAGCAGTACTTC
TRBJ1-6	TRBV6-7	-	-	CASSSSPMGQGSGSYNSPLHF	TGTGCCAGCAGTTCGTCCCCAATGGGGCAGGGAAGCGGCTCCTATAATTCACCCCTCCACTTT
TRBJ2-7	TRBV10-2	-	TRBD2	CAISLAGAYEQYF	TGCGCCATCTCCCTAGCGGGGGCCTACGAGCAGTACTTC
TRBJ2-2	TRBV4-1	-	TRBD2	CASSQRTSGGGGELFF	TGCGCCAGCAGCCAAAGGACTAGCGGGGGAGGCGGGGAGCTGTTTTTT
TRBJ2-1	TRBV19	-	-	CASTTALVNEQFF	TGTGCCAGTACGACGGCTTTAGTCAATGAGCAGTTCTTC
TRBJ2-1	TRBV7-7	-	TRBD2	CASSLAGVDNEQFF	TGTGCTAGCAGCTTAGCGGGCGTAGACAATGAGCAGTTCTTC
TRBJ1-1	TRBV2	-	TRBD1	CASSGDRGVSTEAFF	TGTGCCAGCAGTGGGGACAGGGGTGTGAGCACTGAAGCTTTCTTT
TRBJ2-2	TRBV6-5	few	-	CASSYARGGTGELFF	TGTGCCAGCAGTTACGCAAGGGGGGGCACCGGGGAGCTGTTTTTT
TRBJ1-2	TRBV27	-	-	CASRFGGTDYGYTF	TGTGCCTCACGATTTGGTGGCACCGACTATGGCTACACCTTC
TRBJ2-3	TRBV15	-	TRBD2	CATSRARGGGASTDTQYF	TGTGCCACCAGCAGGGCGAGGGGCGGGGGGGCGTCCACAGATACGCAGTATTTT
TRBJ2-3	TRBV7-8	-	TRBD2	CASSIRSLGLAGTDTQYF	TGTGCCAGCAGCATTAGATCCCTGGGACTAGCGGGCACAGATACGCAGTATTTT
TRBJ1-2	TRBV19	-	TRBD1	CASSRQGTGGYTF	TGTGCCAGTAGTAGACAGGGAACGGGCGGCTACACCTTC
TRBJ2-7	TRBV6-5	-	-	CASTSGLYEQYF	TGTGCCAGCACTTCCGGGCTCTACGAGCAGTACTTC
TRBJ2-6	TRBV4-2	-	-	CASSQGGISGANVLTF	TGTGCCAGCAGCCAAGGAGGAATCTCTGGGGCCAACGTCCTGACTTTC
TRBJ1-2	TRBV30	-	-	CAWSGVSSDGYTF	TGTGCCTGGAGTGGAGTGTCGAGTGATGGCTACACCTTC
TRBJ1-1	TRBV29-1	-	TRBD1	CSVEFLRTGDEAFF	TGCAGCGTTGAATTTCTTAGGACAGGCGATGAAGCTTTCTTT
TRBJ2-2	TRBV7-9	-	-	CASSPPWGRPNTGELFF	TGTGCCAGCAGCCCTCCATGGGGCAGGCCGAACACCGGGGAGCTGTTTTTT
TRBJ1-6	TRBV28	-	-	CASSFRRAGNSPLHF	TGTGCCAGCAGCTTTCGAAGGGCTGGTAATTCACCCCTCCACTTT
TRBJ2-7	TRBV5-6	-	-	CASSLIQGEQYF	TGTGCCAGCAGCTTGATCCAGGGTGAGCAGTACTTC
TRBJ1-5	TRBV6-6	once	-	CASSLQTDLNQPQHF	TGTGCCAGCAGCCTTCAGACTGACTTGAATCAGCCCCAGCATTTT
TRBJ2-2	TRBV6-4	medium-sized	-	CASSDGNTGELFF	TGTGCCAGCAGTGACGGGAACACCGGGGAGCTGTTTTTT
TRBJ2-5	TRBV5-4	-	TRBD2	CASSQLLAGATQETQYF	TGTGCCAGCAGCCAACTTTTAGCGGGGGCAACCCAAGAGACCCAGTACTTC
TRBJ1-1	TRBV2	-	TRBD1	CASSEQTGVAEAFF	TGTGCCAGCAGTGAACAAACAGGGGTTGCTGAAGCTTTCTTT
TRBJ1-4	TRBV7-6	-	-	CASSGAPGDGEKLFF	TGTGCCAGCAGCGGGGCTCCCGGGGATGGGGAAAAACTGTTTTTT
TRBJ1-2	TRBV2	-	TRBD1	CASTRDRLANYGYTF	TGTGCCAGCACCCGGGACAGATTAGCTAACTATGGCTACACCTTC